The sequence of this T cell receptor (beta chain) was determined in a study of T cells in Graves' hyperthyroidism and ophthalmopathy (dated by TCRdb to about 2019). Context from the whole study: Peripheral blood was sampled at the time of initial diagnosis, prior to any treatment. Whether ophthalmopathy could be predicted prospectively was tested in an independent validation cohort made up of approximately 19 hyperthyroidism patients plus 17 patients who later progressed to ophthalmopathy. The 90 or so discovery patients were randomly split 7:3 into training and test sets. In addition, the study compared T-cell repertoires in thyroid tissue and in blood from about six Graves' hyperthyroidism patients. After blood sampling, hyperthyroidism patients were treated with methimazole at a starting dose of 30 mg daily, and ophthalmopathy patients were treated with high-dose intravenous methylprednisolone. TCR V-J signatures able to tell the groups apart were searched for in a discovery cohort of 90 to 100 patients, of whom more than 40 had Graves' ophthalmopathy and roughly 58 had stable Graves' hyperthyroidism. TCR Vbeta CDR3 sequencing of 140 or so peripheral blood samples (over 40 ophthalmopathy, some 75 hyperthyroidism and roughly 17 progressor patients) is reported in the paper.

Amplification of TCR beta CDR3 regions was carried out from RNA transcripts. The TCR CDR3 was subjected to a first round of RT-PCR using the HTBI primer set and the Qiagen OneStep RT-PCR kit. The libraries were constructed in a second round of multiplex PCR and then size-selected and purified. Sequencing of the libraries was done on an Illumina HiSeq2000 using paired-end 100 bp reads. Turning to the authors' computational methods: SOAPnuke was used to process the raw data, throwing out any read that contained adapters or uncalled bases, had a mean Phred below 15, or lacked an exact constant-primer or identifier match. COPE v1.2.5 was used to merge high-quality paired reads, and clonotypes were defined as unique nucleotide sequences. MiTCR v1.1 was used to align the clonotypes against IMGT TRBV, TRBD and TRBJ reference segments. The analysis included only V-J combinations with a frequency above 0.0001, which together covered around 99% of the repertoires. The TCS score was defined as F50 (clonal expansion) divided by E x V (chaos), with BLOSUM62-based TCRdist calculated between CDR3 peptides within each V-J. Welch's t-statistics and random forest reduced some 510 V-J features to roughly 13, which were used in a naive Bayes classifier (R e1071). TCRdb handled the public reads itself, with Q25 trimming in fastp and clone calling in MiXCR, and kept productive beta chains. Merged by CDR3 protein, the rows form single entries marked with the most common genes and DNA. None of the V and J calls come from the authors' own analysis; TCRdb made them. In this sample the table shows fewer than 650,000 distinct CDR3 sequences, approximately 14% of which occur a single time. The ten top clones hold less than 6% of the sample.

A word on this clonotype: The clone's antigen remains unknown. No per-base quality is available; no much larger clone lies one base away.

General conclusions and limits of the study: In validation, the model predicted progression to ophthalmopathy a median of approximately 6.6 months before onset, with approximately 71% sensitivity and 72.22% specificity. Ophthalmopathy was separated from stable hyperthyroidism by a 13 V-J signature model, with just over 85% sensitivity and about 81% specificity obtained in cross-validation and 80%/75% obtained in testing. Sample size was not statistically predetermined, and blinding of investigators to group allocation was not performed. Most expanded thyroid clonotypes (frequency above 0.001) were also detected in blood, a finding suggesting that blood repertoires may reflect thyroid immune responses.

V loses 7 bases of germline sequence and J loses 2 bases, and the interval between the two ends is 23 bases. The CDR3 covers 18 residues, taking in both the cysteine and the phenylalanine. The sequence is cut down to CDR3 DNA, 54 bases in frame from base 1. The germline V gene (reference sequence) specifies MNHEY as CDR1 and SMNVEV as CDR2. Hyperthyroidism patients were aged 18 to 65 years and newly diagnosed, with disease duration of less than 2 months. Any patient with an uncontrolled infection, another autoimmune disease, pregnancy or lactation was excluded. Diagnoses relied on clinical symptoms, serum thyroxine and TRAb, thyroid ultrasound and orbital computed tomography. For progressor patients, blood was drawn at the first diagnosis of hyperthyroidism, before any ophthalmopathy symptoms had appeared. Ficoll-Paque density gradient centrifugation was used to isolate PBMCs from about 9 ml of fresh peripheral blood. Progressor patients were defined as those initially diagnosed with Graves' hyperthyroidism in whom ophthalmopathy developed during follow-up. Trizol reagent was used to extract total RNA, and RNA quality was then checked on an Agilent 2100 Bioanalyzer.

The sequenced sample consisted of blood. The clonotype was recovered from a woman aged 25 to 45 with Graves' hyperthyroidism that later progressed to Graves' ophthalmopathy. In this chain, TRBV27 is recombined with TRBJ2-2, and the D gene may be TRBD1, 5 bases matching. At the DNA level, the sequence is TGTGCCAGCACCTTTAGGGGTAGGACACTGGCTAACACCGGGGAGCTGTTTTTT. It translates to CASTFRGRTLANTGELFF.